This T cell receptor beta chain was identified during a study of T cell repertoires in cytomegalovirus infection (dated by TCRdb to the late 2010s). Regarding the study in general: The HLA type of each donor mattered for the analysis, because public TCR beta signatures pointed to carriage of CMV infection along with the matching HLA type. What the work shows at the level of the full study, not this receptor alone: The ex vivo response was dominated by HLA-C-restricted CMV-specific TCR beta clonotypes, which also provided the single most frequent clonotype in two of eight donors. Carriers of CMV infection plus the relevant HLA type were discriminated by the cumulative frequency of public TCR beta family members in the study cohort and in an independent roughly 340-donor cohort.

This clonotype was counted once. Its antigen has not been determined. No clone much larger than this one lies a single base away; base qualities are absent. On its own, one read is weak support. CDR1 MNHGY and CDR2 SAAAGT were looked up in the germline V gene. Cut back by 2 bases and 9 bases, the V and J ends lie 11 bases apart. The CDR3 runs 13 residues from the cysteine to the phenylalanine. Only the CDR3 part of the read is kept: 39 bases, read in frame from the first base. The sequencer was an Illumina HiSeq 1500. TCRdb reran the public reads through fastp at Q25 and MiXCR, keeping productive beta chains. Duplicate CDR3 protein sequences are folded into a single record with the most common DNA and genes. The sample profile shows around 490,000 distinct CDR3 sequences; about a quarter of them were found once. Clones ranked in the top ten supply around 14% of the sample.

The V gene is TRBV6-8 and the J gene is TRBJ2-1; perhaps TRBD1 is the D gene, with 7 bases matching. Sequencing input: PBMCs. The sequence was obtained from a human donor in good health (CMV status not recorded). Some clones in this sample may be carry-over from other donors' samples. The CDR3 corresponds to CASSYGGGFEQFF. In nucleotides, the sequence is TGTGCCAGCAGTTACGGAGGGGGCTTTGAGCAGTTCTTC.